Included here is one T cell receptor beta chain sequence, with context. This sample was taken from a study of radiation and T cells in renal cell carcinoma. Time point: blood 2 weeks post-SBRT. Described treatment: 15 Gy SBRT to primary tumor, nephrectomy 4 weeks later. TCRdb's copy holds only in-frame clones and misses some; the assay was immunoSEQ multiplex PCR. The profile covers more than 75,000 clones, with around 85% appearing a single time and more than 20% taken by the ten largest. Between the trimmed V and J ends, which lost 2 bases and 3 bases, there was a span of 14 bases. The CDR3 totals 15 residues. The germline V gene encodes CDR1 SGHTA and CDR2 FQGNSA.

This clonotype originated in a woman between 50 and 59 years old with renal cell carcinoma. This sequence joins TRBV7-2 and TRBJ2-7, with TRBD2 as a possible D gene (5 bases). The sample in question was blood, obtained from a patient whose treatment included radiotherapy and nephrectomy. Here the CDR3 reads CASSLTASRLYEQYF. For the CDR3, the DNA is TGTGCCAGCAGCTTAACGGCTAGCAGACTCTACGAGCAGTACTTC. The full variable domain, completed using reference TRBV7-2 and TRBJ2-7, is GAGVSQSPSNKVTEKGKDVELRCDPISGHTALYWYRQSLGQGLEFLIYFQGNSAPDKSGLPSDRFSAERTGGSVSTLTIQRTQQEDSAVYLCASSLTASRLYEQYFGPGTRLTVT.